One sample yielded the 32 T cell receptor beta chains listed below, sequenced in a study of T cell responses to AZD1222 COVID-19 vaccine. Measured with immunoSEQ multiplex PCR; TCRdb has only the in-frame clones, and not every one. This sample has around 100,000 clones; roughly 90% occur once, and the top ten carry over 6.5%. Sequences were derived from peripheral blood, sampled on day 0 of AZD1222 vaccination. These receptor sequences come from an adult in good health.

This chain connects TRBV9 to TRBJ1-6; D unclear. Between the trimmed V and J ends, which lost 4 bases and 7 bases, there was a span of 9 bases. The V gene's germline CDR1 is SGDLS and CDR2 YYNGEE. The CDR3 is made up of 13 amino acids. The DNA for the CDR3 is TGTGCCAGCAGCCCTCGGCCGAATTCACCCCTCCACTTT. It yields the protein CASSPRPNSPLHF.

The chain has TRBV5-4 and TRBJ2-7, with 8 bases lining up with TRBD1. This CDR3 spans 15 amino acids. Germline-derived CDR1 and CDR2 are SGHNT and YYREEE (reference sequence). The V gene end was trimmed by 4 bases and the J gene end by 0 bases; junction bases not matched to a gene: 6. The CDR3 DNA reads TGTGCCAGCAGCCCGGGACAGGATGCCTCCTACGAGCAGTACTTC. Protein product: CASSPGQDASYEQYF.

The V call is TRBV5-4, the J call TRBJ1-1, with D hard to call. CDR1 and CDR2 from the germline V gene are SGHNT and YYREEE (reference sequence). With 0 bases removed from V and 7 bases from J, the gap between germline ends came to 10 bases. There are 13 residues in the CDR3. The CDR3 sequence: CASSLAREIEAFF. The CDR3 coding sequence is TGTGCCAGCAGCTTGGCCAGAGAAATTGAAGCTTTCTTT.

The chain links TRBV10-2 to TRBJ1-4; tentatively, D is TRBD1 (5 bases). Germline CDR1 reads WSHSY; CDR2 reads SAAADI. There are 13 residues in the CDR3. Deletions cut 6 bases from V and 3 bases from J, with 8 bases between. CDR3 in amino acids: CASRSGPNEKLFF. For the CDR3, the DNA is TGCGCCAGCAGATCGGGACCTAATGAAAAACTGTTTTTT.

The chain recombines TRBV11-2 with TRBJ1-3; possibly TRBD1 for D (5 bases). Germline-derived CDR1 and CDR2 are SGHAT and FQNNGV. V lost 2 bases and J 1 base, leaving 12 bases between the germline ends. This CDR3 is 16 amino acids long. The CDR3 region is CASSLRGAVSGNTIYF. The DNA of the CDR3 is TGTGCCAGCAGCTTAAGGGGCGCCGTGTCTGGAAACACCATATATTTT.

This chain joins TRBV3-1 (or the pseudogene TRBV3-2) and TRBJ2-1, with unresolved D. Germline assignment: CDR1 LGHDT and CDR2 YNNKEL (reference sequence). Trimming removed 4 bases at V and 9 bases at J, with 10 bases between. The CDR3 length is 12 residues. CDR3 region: CASSRRDTEQFF. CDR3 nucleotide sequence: TGTGCCAGCAGCCGGAGAGATACTGAGCAGTTCTTC.

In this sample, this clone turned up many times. The CDR3 is CASSHGTGNTEAFF. The CDR3 DNA reads as TGCGCCAGCAGCCACGGCACAGGGAACACTGAAGCTTTCTTT. The chain has TRBV4-3 and TRBJ1-1; perhaps TRBD1 as D (5 bases). Per germline, CDR1 LGHNA and CDR2 YSLEER. Trimming left V 3 bases short and J 1 base short, with 9 bases between. This CDR3 has 14 amino acids.

The CDR3 bases are TGTGCCAGCAGCTCTTACGGGCTCCCTTCTAACTATGGCTACACCTTC. This codes for CASSSYGLPSNYGYTF. This chain uses TRBV5-6 with TRBJ1-2; unclear D gene. The CDR3 length is 16 residues. Trimming pared 3 bases from V and 0 bases from J, leaving 15 bases between. Germline V lookup: CDR1 SGHDT, CDR2 YYEEEE.

For the CDR3, the DNA is TGTGCCAGCAGCCCTGACAGGGCGGGGACCGGGGAGCTGTTTTTT. This sequence encodes CASSPDRAGTGELFF. This chain uses TRBV7-3 with TRBJ2-2, with D maybe TRBD1 (7 bases). The germline CDR1 and CDR2 sequences are SGHTA and FQGTGA. V was trimmed by 5 bases and J by 5 bases, leaving 15 bases between them. This CDR3 comprises 15 residues. The whole variable domain, filled in from reference TRBV7-3 and TRBJ2-2, reads GAGVSQTPSNKVTEKGKYVELRCDPISGHTALYWYRQSLGQGPEFLIYFQGTGAADDSGLPNDRFFAVRPEGSVSTLKIQRTERGDSAVYLCASSPDRAGTGELFFGEGSRLTVL.

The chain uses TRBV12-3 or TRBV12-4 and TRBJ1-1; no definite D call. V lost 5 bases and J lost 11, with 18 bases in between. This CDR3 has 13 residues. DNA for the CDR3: TGTGCCAGCAGTCCCCGGATGGGATCGCGGGCTTTCTTT. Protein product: CASSPRMGSRAFF.

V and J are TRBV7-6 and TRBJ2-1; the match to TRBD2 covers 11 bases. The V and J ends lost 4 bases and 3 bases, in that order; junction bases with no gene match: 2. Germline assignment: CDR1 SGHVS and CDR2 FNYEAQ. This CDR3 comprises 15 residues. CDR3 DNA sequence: TGTGCCAGCAGCTCGGGACTAGCGGTCTACAATGAGCAGTTCTTC. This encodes CASSSGLAVYNEQFF. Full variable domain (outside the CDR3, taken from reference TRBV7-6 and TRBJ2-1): GAGVSQSPRYKVTKRGQDVALRCDPISGHVSLYWYRQALGQGPEFLTYFNYEAQQDKSGLPNDRFSAERPEGSISTLTIQRTEQRDSAMYRCASSSGLAVYNEQFFGPGTRLTVL.

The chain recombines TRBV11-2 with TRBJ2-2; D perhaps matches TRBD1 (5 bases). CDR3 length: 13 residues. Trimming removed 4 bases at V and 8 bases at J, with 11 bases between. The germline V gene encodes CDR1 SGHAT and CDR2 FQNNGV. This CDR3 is CASSSQQAGELFF. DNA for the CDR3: TGTGCCAGCAGCTCGCAACAGGCGGGGGAGCTGTTTTTT.

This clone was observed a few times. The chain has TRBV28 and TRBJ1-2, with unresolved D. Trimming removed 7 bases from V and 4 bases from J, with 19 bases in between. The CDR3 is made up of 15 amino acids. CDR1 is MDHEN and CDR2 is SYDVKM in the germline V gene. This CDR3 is CASNLKGRAAYGYTF. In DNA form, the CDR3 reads TGTGCCAGCAACCTCAAGGGTAGGGCGGCCTATGGCTACACCTTC.

The CDR3 DNA follows: TGTGCCAGCAGCCAGGGGGCACAGTGGGAGACCCAGTACTTC. As protein: CASSQGAQWETQYF. This chain joins TRBV11-3 and TRBJ2-5; 8 bases fit TRBD1. CDR1 and CDR2 (germline): SGHNT, YENEEA. CDR3 length: 14 residues. Trimming at V came to 5 bases and at J to 5 bases, leaving 7 bases not matched to a gene.

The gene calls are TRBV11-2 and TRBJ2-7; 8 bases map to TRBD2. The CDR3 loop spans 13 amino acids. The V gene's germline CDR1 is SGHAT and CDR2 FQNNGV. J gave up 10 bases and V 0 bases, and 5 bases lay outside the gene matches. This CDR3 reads CASSLEASGQQYF. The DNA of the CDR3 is TGTGCCAGCAGCTTAGAGGCTAGCGGGCAACAGTACTTC.

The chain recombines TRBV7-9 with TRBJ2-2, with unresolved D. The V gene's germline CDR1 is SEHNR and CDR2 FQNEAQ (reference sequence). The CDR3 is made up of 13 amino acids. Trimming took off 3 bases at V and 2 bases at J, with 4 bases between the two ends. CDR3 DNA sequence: TGTGCCAGCAGCTTGATTAACACCGGGGAGCTGTTTTTT. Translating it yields CASSLINTGELFF.

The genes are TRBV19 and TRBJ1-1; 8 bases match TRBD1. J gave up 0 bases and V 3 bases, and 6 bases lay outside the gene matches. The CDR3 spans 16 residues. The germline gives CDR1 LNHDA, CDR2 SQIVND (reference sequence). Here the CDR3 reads CASSMTGERMNTEAFF. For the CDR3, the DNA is TGTGCCAGTAGTATGACAGGGGAGAGGATGAACACTGAAGCTTTCTTT.

The DNA for the CDR3 is TGTGCCAGCAGTTACGGAGAGGGAACTGAAGCTTTCTTT. Residues: CASSYGEGTEAFF. This sequence joins TRBV6-5 and TRBJ1-1; D unclear. CDR3 length: 13 residues. The V gene's germline CDR1 is MNHEY and CDR2 SVGAGI. V lost 2 bases and J lost 5, with 9 bases in between.

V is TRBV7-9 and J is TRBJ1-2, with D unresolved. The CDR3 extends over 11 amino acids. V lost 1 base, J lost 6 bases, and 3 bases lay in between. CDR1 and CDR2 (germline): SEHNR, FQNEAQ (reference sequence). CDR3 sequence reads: CASSLGHGYTF. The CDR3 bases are TGTGCCAGCAGCTTAGGTCATGGCTACACCTTC.

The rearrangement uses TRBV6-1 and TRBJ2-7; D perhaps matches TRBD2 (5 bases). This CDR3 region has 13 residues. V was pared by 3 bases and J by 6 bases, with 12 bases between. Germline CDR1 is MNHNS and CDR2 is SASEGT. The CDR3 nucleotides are TGTGCCAGCAGTGATTCGGGAATTGGCGAGCAGTACTTC. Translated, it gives CASSDSGIGEQYF.

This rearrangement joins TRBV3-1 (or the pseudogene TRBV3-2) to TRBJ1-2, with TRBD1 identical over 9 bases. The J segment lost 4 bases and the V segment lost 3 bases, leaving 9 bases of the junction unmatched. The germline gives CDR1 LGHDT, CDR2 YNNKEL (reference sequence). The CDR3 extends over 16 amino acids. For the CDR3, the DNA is TGTGCCAGCAGCCAGGGACAGGGTCCACTGTCCTATGGCTACACCTTC. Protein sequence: CASSQGQGPLSYGYTF.

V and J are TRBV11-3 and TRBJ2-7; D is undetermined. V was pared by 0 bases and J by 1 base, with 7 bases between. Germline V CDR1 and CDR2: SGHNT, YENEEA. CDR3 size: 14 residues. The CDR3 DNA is TGTGCCAGCAGCTTAGAGGGATCATCCTACGAGCAGTACTTC. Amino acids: CASSLEGSSYEQYF.

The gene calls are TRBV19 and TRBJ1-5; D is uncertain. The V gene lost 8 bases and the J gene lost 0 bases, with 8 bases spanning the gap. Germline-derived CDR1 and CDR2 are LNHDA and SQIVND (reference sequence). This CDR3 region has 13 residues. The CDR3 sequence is CASREYSNQPQHF. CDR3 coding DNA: TGTGCCAGTCGAGAATATAGCAATCAGCCCCAGCATTTT.

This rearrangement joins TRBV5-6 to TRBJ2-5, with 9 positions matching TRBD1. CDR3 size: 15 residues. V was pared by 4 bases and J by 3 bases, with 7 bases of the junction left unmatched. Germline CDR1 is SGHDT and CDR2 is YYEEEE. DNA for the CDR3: TGTGCCAGCAGCCCGGGGACAGGGTGGGAAGAGACCCAGTACTTC. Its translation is CASSPGTGWEETQYF.

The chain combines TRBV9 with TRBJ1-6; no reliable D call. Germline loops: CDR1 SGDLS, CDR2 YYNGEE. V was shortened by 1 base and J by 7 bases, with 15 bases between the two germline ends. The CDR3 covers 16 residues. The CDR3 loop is CASSVRPTVENSPLHF. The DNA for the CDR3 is TGTGCCAGCAGCGTAAGGCCCACTGTCGAGAATTCACCCCTCCACTTT. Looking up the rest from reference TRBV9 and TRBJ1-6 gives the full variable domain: DSGVTQTPKHLITATGQRVTLRCSPRSGDLSVYWYQQSLDQGLQFLIQYYNGEERAKGNILERFSAQQFPDLHSELNLSSLELGDSALYFCASSVRPTVENSPLHFGNGTRLTVT.

CDR3 DNA: TGTGCCAGCAGTAAGACTAGCGCGCAAGAGACCCAGTACTTC. Amino acid sequence: CASSKTSAQETQYF. The J gene is TRBJ2-5, the V gene TRBV6-6, with TRBD2 matching over 8 bases. Unmatched junction bases numbered 4, after V lost 5 bases and J lost 2 bases. Germline V gene data show CDR1 as MNHNY and CDR2 as SVGAGI (reference sequence). The CDR3 consists of 14 residues.

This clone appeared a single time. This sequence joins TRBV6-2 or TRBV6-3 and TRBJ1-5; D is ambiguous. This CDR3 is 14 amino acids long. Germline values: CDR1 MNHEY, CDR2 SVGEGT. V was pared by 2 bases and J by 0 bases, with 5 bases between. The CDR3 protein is CASSYGYSNQPQHF. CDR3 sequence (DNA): TGTGCCAGCAGTTACGGGTATAGCAATCAGCCCCAGCATTTT.

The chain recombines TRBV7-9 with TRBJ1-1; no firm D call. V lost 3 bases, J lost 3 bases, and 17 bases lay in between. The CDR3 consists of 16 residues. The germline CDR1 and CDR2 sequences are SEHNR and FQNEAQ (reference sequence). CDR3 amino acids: CASSFPGRGRDTEAFF. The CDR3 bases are TGTGCCAGCAGCTTCCCAGGTCGAGGCCGGGACACTGAAGCTTTCTTT.

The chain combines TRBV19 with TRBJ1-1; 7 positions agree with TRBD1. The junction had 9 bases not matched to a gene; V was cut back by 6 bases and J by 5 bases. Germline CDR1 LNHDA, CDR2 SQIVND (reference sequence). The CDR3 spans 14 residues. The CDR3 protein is CASRVQGGGTEAFF. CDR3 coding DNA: TGTGCCAGTAGAGTTCAGGGGGGAGGGACTGAAGCTTTCTTT.

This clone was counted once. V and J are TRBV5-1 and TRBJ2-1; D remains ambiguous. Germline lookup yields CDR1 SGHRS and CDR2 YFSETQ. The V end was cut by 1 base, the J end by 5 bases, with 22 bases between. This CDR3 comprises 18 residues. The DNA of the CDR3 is TGCGCCAGCAGCTTGCGGGCAGGCTCTACTATCCCTAACAATGAGCAGTTCTTC. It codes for CASSLRAGSTIPNNEQFF.

The CDR3, as DNA: TGTGCCAGCAGCTTAGCGGGACAGGGCGGGGAGACCCAGTACTTC. The encoded protein is CASSLAGQGGETQYF. The rearrangement uses TRBV7-2 and TRBJ2-5; 9 bases match TRBD1. Looked up from germline, CDR1 is SGHTA and CDR2 is FQGNSA. J was trimmed by 5 bases and V by 0 bases; bases with no gene match: 4. CDR3 length: 15 amino acids. Complete variable domain (other parts from reference TRBV7-2 and TRBJ2-5): GAGVSQSPSNKVTEKGKDVELRCDPISGHTALYWYRQSLGQGLEFLIYFQGNSAPDKSGLPSDRFSAERTGGSVSTLTIQRTQQEDSAVYLCASSLAGQGGETQYFGPGTRLLVL.

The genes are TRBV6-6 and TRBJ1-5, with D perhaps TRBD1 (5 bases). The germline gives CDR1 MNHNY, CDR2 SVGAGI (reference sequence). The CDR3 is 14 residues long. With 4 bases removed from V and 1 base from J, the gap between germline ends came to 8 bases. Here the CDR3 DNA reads TGTGCCAGCAGTTCCGGGGCGAGCAATCAGCCCCAGCATTTT. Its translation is CASSSGASNQPQHF.